Sequencing of this T cell receptor (beta chain) was carried out in a study of cytomegalovirus exposure and HLA in healthy donors. General study points: The tendency of first-cohort TCR clusters to co-occur in the 120 validation repertoires was identified by a subsequent analysis. While the bulk of TCR sequences proved rare, some public TCRs turned up in many donors. Specificity for CMV antigens was confirmed in vitro for a few of the CMV-associated chains. According to the study, 160 or so TCR beta chains were cytomegalovirus-associated.

Remarks on this clone: The target antigen is unknown.

Data came from immunoSEQ multiplex PCR; TCRdb stores just in-frame clones and leaves some out. The sample yields 100,000 to 150,000 clones, about nine tenths seen once. CDR1 and CDR2 (germline): SEHNR, FQNEAQ (reference sequence). V shed 11 bases and J shed 0 bases, with 10 bases lying between them. CDR3 length: 12 residues. What was sequenced was PBMCs. The receptor comes from a man younger than 35 in good health and CMV-seronegative. The chain couples TRBV7-9 to TRBJ1-2; possible D gene TRBD1, 6 bases. The CDR3 sequence is CAGGQSNYGYTF. CDR3 nucleotides: TGTGCCGGAGGACAGTCTAACTATGGCTACACCTTC.